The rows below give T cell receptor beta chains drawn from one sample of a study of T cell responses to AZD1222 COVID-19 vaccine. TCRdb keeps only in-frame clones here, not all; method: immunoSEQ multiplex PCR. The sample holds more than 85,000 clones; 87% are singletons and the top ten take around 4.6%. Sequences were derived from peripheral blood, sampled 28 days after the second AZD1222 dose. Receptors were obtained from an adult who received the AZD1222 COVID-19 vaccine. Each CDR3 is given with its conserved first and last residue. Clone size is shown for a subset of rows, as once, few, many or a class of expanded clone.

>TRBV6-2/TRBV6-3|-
CASSAQGVSNQPQHF
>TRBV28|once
CASSPQRQGNYGYTF
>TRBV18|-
CASSPPLGRNTEAFF
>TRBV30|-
CAWHRDRGRSGANVLTF
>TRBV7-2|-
CASSQQGWGTEAFF
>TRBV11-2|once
CASSSEDRGSSNEQYF
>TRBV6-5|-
CASSKGIGELFF
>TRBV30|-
CAWSRDRLRSQYF
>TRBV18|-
CASSSSIGDTQYF
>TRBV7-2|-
CASSEGSKGNQPQHF
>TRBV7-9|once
CASSLGTGFLGNLPEAFF
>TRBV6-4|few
CASSEGPQGRAFF
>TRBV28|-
CASSLPDRYNEQFF
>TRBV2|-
CASSMGTRGYTF
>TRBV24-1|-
CATSDQGFEQYF
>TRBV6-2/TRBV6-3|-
CASSYGGSTGNTIYF
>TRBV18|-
CASSPPSTNEKLFF
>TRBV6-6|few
CASSRLAGGVEQYF
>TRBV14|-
CASRAGMGVRSGYTF
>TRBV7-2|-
CASSLSLQDTEAFF
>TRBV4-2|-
CASSQEDGEAQPQHF
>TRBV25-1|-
CASSELLTNEQFF
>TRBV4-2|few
CASSQDAYEQYF
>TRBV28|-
CASSSPFGEKKLAFF
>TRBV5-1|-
CASSLGQINYEQYF
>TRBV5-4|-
CASSFKRSQETQYF